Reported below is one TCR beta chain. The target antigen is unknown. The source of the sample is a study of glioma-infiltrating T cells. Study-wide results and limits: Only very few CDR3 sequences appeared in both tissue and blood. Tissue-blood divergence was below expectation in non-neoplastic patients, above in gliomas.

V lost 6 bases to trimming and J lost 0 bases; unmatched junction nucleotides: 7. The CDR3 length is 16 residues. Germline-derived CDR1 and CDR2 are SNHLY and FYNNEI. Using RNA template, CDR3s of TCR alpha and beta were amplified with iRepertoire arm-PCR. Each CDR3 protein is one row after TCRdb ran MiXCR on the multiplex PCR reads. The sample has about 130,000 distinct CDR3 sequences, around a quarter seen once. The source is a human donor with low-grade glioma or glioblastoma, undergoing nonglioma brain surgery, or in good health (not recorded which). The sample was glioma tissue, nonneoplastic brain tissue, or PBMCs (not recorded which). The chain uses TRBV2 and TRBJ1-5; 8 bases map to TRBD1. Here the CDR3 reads CASRVDRGNSNQPQHF. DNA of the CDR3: TGTGCCAGCAGAGTCGACAGGGGAAATAGCAATCAGCCCCAGCATTTT. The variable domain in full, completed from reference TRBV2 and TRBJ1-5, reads EPEVTQTPSHQVTQMGQEVILRCVPISNHLYFYWYRQILGQKVEFLVSFYNNEISEKSEIFDDQFSVERPDGSNFTLKIRSTKLEDSAMYFCASRVDRGNSNQPQHFGDGTRLSIL.